This TCR beta chain derives from a study of blood T cell repertoires in COVID-19. V was trimmed by 3 bases and J by 9 bases, leaving 15 bases between them. The germline CDR1 and CDR2 sequences are MGHRA and YSYEKL. The length of the CDR3 is 14 residues. The participants were between about 18 and 90 years old and came from 20 to 30 US areas. Recovered status in Cohort 3 required two negative PCRs, clearance, or symptom resolution. Assay: immunoSEQ multiplex PCR; the TCRdb copy retains only in-frame clones and omits some. The table shows under 300,000 clones, with 85% to 90% occurring only once. The sample was PBMCs or T cells enriched from blood (not recorded which). The chain is built from TRBV4-1 and TRBJ2-1; perhaps TRBD2 as D (5 bases). This TCR came from a man between 40 and 49 years old who had recovered from COVID-19. The CDR3 is CASSQATTRVEQFF. DNA for the CDR3: TGCGCCAGCAGCCAGGCCACTACTAGGGTTGAGCAGTTCTTC.